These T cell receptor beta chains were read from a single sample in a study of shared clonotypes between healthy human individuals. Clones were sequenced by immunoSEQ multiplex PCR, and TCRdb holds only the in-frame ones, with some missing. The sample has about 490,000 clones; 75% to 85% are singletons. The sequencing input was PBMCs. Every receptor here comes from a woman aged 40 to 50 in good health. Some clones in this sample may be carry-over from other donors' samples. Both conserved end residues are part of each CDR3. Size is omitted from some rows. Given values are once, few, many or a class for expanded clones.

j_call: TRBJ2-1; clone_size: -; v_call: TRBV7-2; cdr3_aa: CASSLSRTRANEQFF
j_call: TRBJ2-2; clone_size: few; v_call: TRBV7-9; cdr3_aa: CASSFSVGIRTGELFF
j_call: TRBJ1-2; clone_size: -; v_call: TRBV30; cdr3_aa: CAWSGSTHAGYTF
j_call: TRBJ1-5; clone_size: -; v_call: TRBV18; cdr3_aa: CASSLEGRRNQPQHF
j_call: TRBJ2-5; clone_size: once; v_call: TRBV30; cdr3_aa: CAWRNSGSETQYF
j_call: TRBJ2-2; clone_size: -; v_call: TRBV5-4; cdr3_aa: CASSPEGTSGSTGELFF
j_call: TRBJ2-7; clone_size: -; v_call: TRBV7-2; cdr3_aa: CASSLSREHYEQYF
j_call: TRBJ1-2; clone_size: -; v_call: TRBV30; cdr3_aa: CAYGGGQGKGYTF
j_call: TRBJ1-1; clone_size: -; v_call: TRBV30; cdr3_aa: CAWSVGGWTANTEAFF
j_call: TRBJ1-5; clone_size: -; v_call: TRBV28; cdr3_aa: CASSYRGYNQPQHF
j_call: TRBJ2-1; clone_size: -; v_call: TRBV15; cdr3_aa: CATSSPPRNRANNEQFF
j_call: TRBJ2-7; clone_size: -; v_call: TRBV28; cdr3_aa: CASRPRRSGHEQYF
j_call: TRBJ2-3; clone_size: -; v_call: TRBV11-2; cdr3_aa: CASSFAQGDTQYF
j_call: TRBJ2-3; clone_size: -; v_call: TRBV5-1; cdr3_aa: CASSLTSGITDTQYF
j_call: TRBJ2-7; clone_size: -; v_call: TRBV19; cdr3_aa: CASSIGTGFYEQYF
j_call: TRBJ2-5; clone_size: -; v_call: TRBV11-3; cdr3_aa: CASSSRTGSLETQYF
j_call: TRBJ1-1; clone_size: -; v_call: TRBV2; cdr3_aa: CASTLFGGLGTEAFF
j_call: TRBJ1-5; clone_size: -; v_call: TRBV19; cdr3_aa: CASSIDPGGKYQPQHF
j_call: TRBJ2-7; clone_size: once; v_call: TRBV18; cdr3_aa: CASSPTSGRYEQYF
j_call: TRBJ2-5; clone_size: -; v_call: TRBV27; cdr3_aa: CASRRLAGRQETQYF
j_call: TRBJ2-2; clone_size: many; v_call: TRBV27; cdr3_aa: CASRGQGMWSGELFF
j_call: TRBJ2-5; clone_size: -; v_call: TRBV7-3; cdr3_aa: CASSLMATGETQYF
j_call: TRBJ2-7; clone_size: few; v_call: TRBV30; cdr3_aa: CAWSLTGTGIKQYF
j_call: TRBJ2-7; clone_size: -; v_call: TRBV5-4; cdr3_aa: CASTAAGDFYEQYF
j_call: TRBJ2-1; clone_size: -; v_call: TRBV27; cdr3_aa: CASSPFGMSSYNEQFF
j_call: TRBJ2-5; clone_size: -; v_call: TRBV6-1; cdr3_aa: CASTRQGTIQETQYF
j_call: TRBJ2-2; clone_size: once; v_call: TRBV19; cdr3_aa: CASSISSGRSLRNTGELFF
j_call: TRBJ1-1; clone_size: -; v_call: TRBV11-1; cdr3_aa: CAPREGGAERMNTEAFF
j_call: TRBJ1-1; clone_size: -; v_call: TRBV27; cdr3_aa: CASSLKGENTEAFF
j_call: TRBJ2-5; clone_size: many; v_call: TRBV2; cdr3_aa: CASSVASGSFGETQYF
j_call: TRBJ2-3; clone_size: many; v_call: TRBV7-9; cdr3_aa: CASSLALAGVSDTQYF
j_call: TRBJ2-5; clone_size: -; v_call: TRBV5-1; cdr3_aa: CASSQGQEAKTQYF
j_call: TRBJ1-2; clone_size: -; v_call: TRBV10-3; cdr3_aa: CAISGTVEGYTF